These 22 T cell receptor beta chains came from one sample sequenced in a study of shared T cell receptors in the human thymus (dated by TCRdb to the early 2020s). Receptors were amplified or captured by the immunoSEQ multiplex PCR assay. TCRdb's version of the immuneACCESS table is confined to in-frame rearrangements and falls short of the full clone set. An unresolved V gene accounts for under half of the shortfall where checked; the remainder is of unknown origin. This sample holds about 660,000 clones; 70% to 90% were observed only once. Of the sample, 0.0095% to 0.011% is held by the ten largest clones. These data are also associated with another study on human thymus T cells.

The sequenced sample was thymocytes. The source of these receptors is a boy under two years old with a congenital heart defect. Donor details come from another sample of the same person, matched by shared clones.

The V gene is TRBV11-3, the J gene TRBJ2-5; 7 nucleotides align to TRBD2. This CDR3 has 14 amino acids. The J segment lost 4 bases and the V segment lost 4 bases, leaving 6 bases of the junction unmatched. Per the germline V gene, CDR1 is SGHNT and CDR2 is YENEEA. The CDR3 sequence: CASSYRGDRETQYF. Written as DNA, the CDR3 is TGTGCCAGCAGCTATCGGGGGGATCGAGAGACCCAGTACTTC.

This clone has a handful of counts. The CDR3 DNA sequence: TGTGCCAGCAGTTTATCGAGCTGGACTAGCGGGAGGACAGATACGCAGTATTTT. Amino acid sequence: CASSLSSWTSGRTDTQYF. This chain uses TRBV27 with TRBJ2-3; 14 bases are shared with TRBD2. The CDR3 spans 18 residues. V gave up 0 bases and J gave up 3 bases; unmatched junction bases: 5. Germline-derived CDR1 and CDR2 are MNHEY and SMNVEV (reference sequence).

This sequence joins TRBV5-4 and TRBJ2-7; 7 bases agree with TRBD2. In germline, CDR1 is SGHNT, CDR2 YYREEE (reference sequence). The V segment lost 2 bases and the J segment 3 bases; nucleotides outside the gene matches: 20. The CDR3 sequence is 19 residues long. This chain's CDR3 is CASSLKRAGREPQIYEQYF. In DNA, the CDR3 is TGTGCCAGCAGCTTAAAGAGGGCCGGGCGGGAGCCCCAGATCTACGAGCAGTACTTC.

CDR3 nucleotide sequence: TGTGCCAGCAGTCACGACAGGGGGGAGAACGAGCAGTACTTC. Its protein product is CASSHDRGENEQYF. J is TRBJ2-7 and V is TRBV27, with 9 bases lining up with TRBD1. V shed 5 bases, J shed 5 bases, and the junction held 7 bases outside the gene matches. CDR1 is MNHEY, CDR2 SMNVEV, per germline (reference sequence). The CDR3 runs 14 residues.

The chain carries TRBV5-6 and TRBJ2-1; D remains unclear. Trimming stripped 4 bases from V and 7 bases from J, with 12 bases between. The CDR3 consists of 13 residues. Germline CDR1 and CDR2: SGHDT and YYEEEE. As DNA, the CDR3 is TGTGCCAGCAGCCCTGGCTCGGGTAATGAGCAGTTCTTC. This translates into CASSPGSGNEQFF. The whole variable domain, remainder taken from reference TRBV5-6 and TRBJ2-1, is DAGVTQSPTHLIKTRGQQVTLRCSPKSGHDTVSWYQQALGQGPQFIFQYYEEEERQRGNFPDRFSGHQFPNYSSELNVNALLLGDSALYLCASSPGSGNEQFFGPGTRLTVL.

This clone appeared a single time. This chain links TRBV4-3 with TRBJ1-4, with D possibly TRBD1 on 5 matching bases. V lost 0 bases and J lost 8, with 13 bases in between. Germline lookup yields CDR1 LGHNA and CDR2 YSLEER. This CDR3 spans 15 amino acids. CDR3: CASSQDSQEGEKLFF. The CDR3 bases are TGCGCCAGCAGCCAAGATAGCCAGGAGGGGGAAAAACTGTTTTTT.

The chain links TRBV27 to TRBJ2-5, with TRBD2 matching 7 bases. Germline lookup yields CDR1 MNHEY and CDR2 SMNVEV (reference sequence). The V and J ends lost 1 base and 4 bases, in that order; junction bases with no gene match: 9. CDR3 size: 16 residues. CDR3 sequence (DNA): TGTGCCAGCAGTTTATATCCCGGACTAGGACGAGAGACCCAGTACTTC. Translation gives CASSLYPGLGRETQYF.

V is TRBV19 and J is TRBJ1-1, with unresolved D. The CDR3 consists of 15 residues. Trimming took 2 bases from V and 1 from J, leaving 11 bases between them. Germline V gives CDR1 LNHDA, CDR2 SQIVND (reference sequence). The CDR3 spells CASSISPGKNTEAFF. The CDR3 DNA follows: TGTGCCAGTAGTATATCTCCGGGGAAGAACACTGAAGCTTTCTTT.

Here the CDR3 DNA reads TGTGCCAGCAGTTCCCTCCCTTCCCGGCGGACAGGCTATGGCTACACCTTC. Translating it yields CASSSLPSRRTGYGYTF. The chain uses TRBV27 and TRBJ1-2; TRBD1 aligns across 7 bases. The CDR3 has 17 amino acids. The V gene end was trimmed by 4 bases and the J gene end by 4 bases; junction bases not matched to a gene: 15. In germline, CDR1 is MNHEY, CDR2 SMNVEV (reference sequence).

The rearrangement links TRBV29-1 to TRBJ1-4; maybe TRBD1 (6 bases). The CDR3 loop spans 16 amino acids. Per the germline V gene, CDR1 is SQVTM and CDR2 is ANQGSEA. V shed 6 bases and J shed 6 bases, with 23 bases lying between them. The CDR3 reads CSVTSRGGQPHEKLFF. The CDR3 DNA sequence: TGCAGCGTCACCTCGCGCGGGGGGCAGCCCCATGAAAAACTGTTTTTT.

The chain couples TRBV19 to TRBJ2-7; 13 positions match TRBD2. Germline-derived CDR1 and CDR2 are LNHDA and SQIVND (reference sequence). The CDR3 is 17 residues long. The V gene end was trimmed by 2 bases and the J gene end by 3 bases; junction bases not matched to a gene: 7. The CDR3 bases are TGTGCCAGTAGTATAACTAGCGGGAGGGCCGATATCTACGAGCAGTACTTC. As protein: CASSITSGRADIYEQYF. Based on the CDR3 plus reference TRBV19 and TRBJ2-7, the full variable domain is DGGITQSPKYLFRKEGQNVTLSCEQNLNHDAMYWYRQDPGQGLRLIYYSQIVNDFQKGDIAEGYSVSREKKESFPLTVTSAQKNPTAFYLCASSITSGRADIYEQYFGPGTRLTVT.

The chain combines TRBV6-4 with TRBJ2-1; tentative D call: TRBD1 (5 bases). The CDR3 contains 15 residues. Germline V lookup: CDR1 MRHNA, CDR2 SNTAGT. V lost 2 bases and J 0 bases, leaving 8 bases between the germline ends. In DNA, the CDR3 is TGTGCCAGCAGTGACGGCAGGGACTCCTACAATGAGCAGTTCTTC. The encoded protein is CASSDGRDSYNEQFF.

The CDR3 region has the DNA TGCAGCGTTGAAGAAATTCCTCAGGGACTTAGTGGAGAGACCCAGTACTTC. This codes for CSVEEIPQGLSGETQYF. The V gene is TRBV29-1, the J gene TRBJ2-5, with TRBD2 as a possible D gene (6 bases). Germline assignment: CDR1 SQVTM and CDR2 ANQGSEA. The CDR3 length is 17 residues. Between the trimmed V and J ends, which lost 0 bases and 4 bases, there was a span of 21 bases.

This chain joins TRBV18 and TRBJ2-1; D remains ambiguous. This CDR3 region has 14 residues. Germline-derived CDR1 and CDR2 are KGHSH and LQKENI. Between the trimmed V and J ends, which lost 1 base and 15 bases, there was a span of 19 bases. CDR3: CASSPLSQLWRLFF. CDR3 nucleotide sequence: TGTGCCAGCTCACCACTTTCCCAACTATGGCGTCTGTTCTTC.

This chain connects TRBV5-1 to TRBJ2-1, with 9 positions matching TRBD1. J gave up 6 bases and V 2 bases, and 6 bases lay outside the gene matches. The CDR3 covers 15 residues. Looked up from germline, CDR1 is SGHRS and CDR2 is YFSETQ. The CDR3 here is CASSFPGTGSNEQFF. The CDR3 nucleotides read TGCGCCAGCAGCTTCCCCGGGACAGGGTCCAATGAGCAGTTCTTC.

In its sample, this clone was seen once. The chain combines TRBV5-6 with TRBJ2-5; TRBD2 matches 8 bases. Judging by the DNA end, TRBJ2-7 fits better; the J call may be wrong. Per the germline V gene, CDR1 is SGHDT and CDR2 is YYEEEE. The CDR3 totals 14 residues. The CDR3 region is CASSESGSRDEQYF. The CDR3 DNA follows: TGTGCCAGCAGCGAAAGCGGGAGTCGCGACGAGCAGTACTTC.

The chain combines TRBV9 with TRBJ2-5; D may be TRBD1 (6 bases). In germline, CDR1 is SGDLS, CDR2 YYNGEE. V was clipped by 1 base and J by 1 base, with 11 bases between them. The CDR3 has 15 amino acids. CDR3 coding DNA: TGTGCCAGCAGCGTATCGGACAGCCTCCAAGAGACCCAGTACTTC. As protein: CASSVSDSLQETQYF. Combining the CDR3 with reference TRBV9 and TRBJ2-5 gives the whole variable domain DSGVTQTPKHLITATGQRVTLRCSPRSGDLSVYWYQQSLDQGLQFLIQYYNGEERAKGNILERFSAQQFPDLHSELNLSSLELGDSALYFCASSVSDSLQETQYFGPGTRLLVL.

This clone has just one count. The chain uses TRBV19 and TRBJ2-7; tentatively, D is TRBD1 (6 bases). V shed 3 bases and J shed 0 bases, with 12 bases lying between them. Germline V gene data show CDR1 as LNHDA and CDR2 as SQIVND (reference sequence). CDR3 length: 15 amino acids. In DNA, the CDR3 is TGTGCCAGTAGTATTGCCCGACAGGACTCCTACGAGCAGTACTTC. It translates to CASSIARQDSYEQYF.

The sample holds a few counts of this clone. The chain combines TRBV4-3 with TRBJ2-1; D may be TRBD2 (5 bases). The ends were cut back, 0 bases at V and 7 bases at J, with 16 bases in the middle. Germline assignment: CDR1 LGHNA and CDR2 YSLEER. The length of the CDR3 is 16 residues. The chain's CDR3 is CASSQDFGGSGNEQFF. The CDR3 DNA is TGCGCCAGCAGCCAAGACTTCGGCGGGTCCGGAAATGAGCAGTTCTTC.

The chain couples TRBV13 to TRBJ1-1, with a tentative D call TRBD1 (5 bases). V was clipped by 0 bases and J by 1 base, with 15 bases between them. Germline CDR1 and CDR2: PRHDT and FYEKMQ (reference sequence). The CDR3 has 17 amino acids. CDR3 residues: CASSLGALTGSNTEAFF. The CDR3, as DNA: TGTGCCAGCAGCTTAGGGGCCCTAACAGGTTCGAACACTGAAGCTTTCTTT.

The J gene is TRBJ1-1, the V gene TRBV7-2, with 8 bases that match TRBD1. The germline CDR1 and CDR2 sequences are SGHTA and FQGNSA. The J segment lost 7 bases and the V segment lost 7 bases, leaving 11 bases of the junction unmatched. This CDR3 has 14 amino acids. Here the CDR3 reads CASTHGRGRGEAFF. The CDR3 coding sequence is TGTGCCAGCACCCACGGCAGGGGGCGTGGTGAAGCTTTCTTT.

The rearrangement uses TRBV27 and TRBJ2-2; TRBD2 agrees at 14 bases. The ends lost 6 bases at V and 0 bases at J; junction bases unmatched: 9. Germline V gene sequence: CDR1 MNHEY, CDR2 SMNVEV (reference sequence). CDR3 size: 19 residues. The chain's CDR3 is CASSQPTSGRGANTGELFF. DNA of the CDR3: TGTGCCAGCAGCCAGCCGACTAGCGGGAGGGGTGCGAACACCGGGGAGCTGTTTTTT.